A single sample is the source of the 10 T cell receptor beta chains below, sequenced in a study of long-term antiretroviral therapy in people with HIV. Researchers report immunoSEQ v3.0 was run at survey level. The method was immunoSEQ multiplex PCR; TCRdb's version includes in-frame clones alone and lacks a portion of them. The sample has tens of thousands of clones; more than 65% are singletons. Sequences were derived from unsorted PBMCs, sampled 0.1 years before starting antiretroviral therapy. The origin of the receptors is a young man with HIV.

The chain links TRBV2 to TRBJ1-2; D uncertain. This CDR3 comprises 13 residues. The germline V and J ends were trimmed by 7 bases and 8 bases, with 17 bases remaining between them. Germline CDR1 reads SNHLY; CDR2 reads FYNNEI. The CDR3 protein is CASNLDRRSGYTF. CDR3 coding DNA: TGTGCCAGCAACCTGGACCGGAGGTCGGGCTACACCTTC.

The chain links TRBV6-6 to TRBJ1-1; no firm D call. V was trimmed by 5 bases and J by 7 bases, leaving 8 bases between them. Germline CDR1 reads MNHNY; CDR2 reads SVGAGI (reference sequence). The CDR3 totals 11 residues. In DNA form, the CDR3 reads TGTGCCAGCAGTCTCAGGCGTGAAGCTTTCTTT. Its translation: CASSLRREAFF.

The chain has TRBV2 and TRBJ1-2, with 7 bases matching TRBD1. There are 14 residues in the CDR3. Per germline, CDR1 SNHLY and CDR2 FYNNEI. Germline trimming cut 9 bases from V and 5 bases from J; bases unmatched to any gene: 12. Written as DNA, the CDR3 is TGTGCCAGTAAATTCGGGACAGAAACATATGGCTACACCTTC. It encodes CASKFGTETYGYTF.

This chain uses TRBV2 with TRBJ1-2; 7 bases line up with TRBD1. V lost 1 base, J lost 8 bases, and 10 bases stayed unmatched. Germline-derived CDR1 and CDR2 are SNHLY and FYNNEI. This CDR3 spans 15 amino acids. The CDR3 loop reads CASSEEGARTGGYTF. The CDR3 nucleotides are TGTGCCAGCAGTGAAGAGGGGGCCAGGACAGGAGGCTACACCTTC.

CDR3: CASSPGTGGQPQHF. For the CDR3, the DNA is TGTGCCAGCAGCCCTGGGACAGGGGGACAGCCCCAGCATTTT. The J gene is TRBJ1-5, the V gene TRBV7-9, with TRBD1 identical over 11 bases. Germline V gene sequence: CDR1 SEHNR, CDR2 FQNEAQ (reference sequence). The CDR3 totals 14 residues. V was pared by 5 bases and J by 7 bases, with 4 bases of the junction left unmatched.

This clone was counted a few times. CDR3 protein: CASSARDSSYEQYF. CDR3 DNA sequence: TGTGCCAGCAGCGCGAGGGACAGTTCCTACGAGCAGTACTTC. The rearrangement links TRBV5-5 to TRBJ2-7; TRBD1 matches at 7 bases. Germline CDR1 reads SGHKS; CDR2 reads YYEKEE (reference sequence). This CDR3 comprises 14 residues. The V segment lost 4 bases and the J segment 1 base; nucleotides outside the gene matches: 5.

This CDR3 is CASSLSWAGEDEKLFF. The CDR3 DNA reads as TGTGCCAGCAGCTTAAGTTGGGCAGGGGAGGATGAAAAACTGTTTTTT. The chain has TRBV7-9 and TRBJ1-4, with a weak D call TRBD1 (6 bases). Looked up from germline, CDR1 is SEHNR and CDR2 is FQNEAQ (reference sequence). There are 16 residues in the CDR3. The V and J ends lost 2 bases and 6 bases respectively, with 16 bases between them.

This clone was observed a few times. V is TRBV7-9 and J is TRBJ2-7; D is uncertain. The CDR3 runs to 13 residues. The V and J ends lost 5 bases and 3 bases respectively, with 11 bases between them. Germline-derived CDR1 and CDR2 are SEHNR and FQNEAQ (reference sequence). CDR3 nucleotides: TGTGCCAGCAGCCAGAGGAATAACTACGAGCAGTACTTC. Its translation is CASSQRNNYEQYF.

The rearrangement uses TRBV29-1 and TRBJ2-5, with 7 positions matching TRBD1. CDR3 length: 13 amino acids. Germline V gene lookup returns CDR1 SQVTM and CDR2 ANQGSEA. With V trimmed by 4 bases and J by 4 bases, 6 bases remained unmatched. CDR3 residues: CSVVTGVGETQYF. In nucleotides, the CDR3 is TGCAGCGTTGTTACAGGGGTGGGAGAGACCCAGTACTTC.

This clone was seen a single time. This chain joins TRBV9 and TRBJ2-1; 7 bases are shared with TRBD2. The germline CDR1 and CDR2 sequences are SGDLS and YYNGEE. The CDR3 totals 15 residues. Unmatched junction bases numbered 4, after V lost 3 bases and J lost 1 base. CDR3 DNA: TGTGCCAGCAGCGCCAGGACTAGTTCCTACAATGAGCAGTTCTTC. This codes for CASSARTSSYNEQFF.